This record concerns one T cell receptor (beta chain) sequence. Antigen unknown. The germline gene is not matched at one end of the junction; a read error may be the cause. The iRepertoire nested amplicon-rescue multiplex PCR amplified TCR alpha and beta CDR3s from RNA. For one-step reverse transcription and amplification, about 85-400 ng of tissue mRNA or PBMC total RNA was used. A single record per CDR3 protein comes from TCRdb applying MiXCR to the multiplex PCR reads. This table holds 90,000 to 110,000 distinct CDR3 sequences, less than 30% found once. The sample originates from a study of glioma-infiltrating T cells. The study's findings and limits: Only very few CDR3 sequences appeared in both tissue and blood.

The length of the CDR3 is 14 residues. Germline V gives CDR1 SGHRS, CDR2 YFSETQ. The sample comprised glioma tissue, nonneoplastic brain tissue, or PBMCs (not recorded which). The clonotype comes from a human donor with low-grade glioma or glioblastoma, undergoing nonglioma brain surgery, or in good health (not recorded which). V and J are TRBV5-1 and TRBJ1-1, with 7 bases identical to TRBD1. CDR3 amino acids: CASSSLTGDAEAFF. CDR3 nucleotides: TGCGCCAGCAGCTCTCTTACAGGGGACGCTGAAGCCTTCTTT.